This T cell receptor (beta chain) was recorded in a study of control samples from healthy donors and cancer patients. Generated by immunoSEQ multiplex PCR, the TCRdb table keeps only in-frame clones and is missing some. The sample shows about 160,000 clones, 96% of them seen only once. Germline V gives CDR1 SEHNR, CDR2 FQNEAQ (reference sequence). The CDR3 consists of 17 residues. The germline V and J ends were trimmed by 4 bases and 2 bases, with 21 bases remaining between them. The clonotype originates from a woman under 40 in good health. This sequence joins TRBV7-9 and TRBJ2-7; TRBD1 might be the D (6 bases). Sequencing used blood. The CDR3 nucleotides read TGTGCCAGCAGCTCCTCCAGAGACAGGCTTCTAACCTACGAGCAGTACTTC. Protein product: CASSSSRDRLLTYEQYF.